The rows below give T cell receptor beta chains drawn from one sample of a study of PD-L1 blockade in urothelial cancer. The method was immunoSEQ multiplex PCR; TCRdb's version includes in-frame clones alone and lacks a portion of them. This table has 65,000 to 80,000 clones, approximately 80% appearing once. Sample: PBMCs, taken around atezolizumab (anti-PD-L1) treatment. The receptor source for this set is a man in his 70s with urothelial cancer. The CDR3 runs from the conserved cysteine through the conserved F or W. A D gene is named only where the DNA matches it firmly. The size of a clone is reported for some rows only, either as once, few or many, or as a class for expanded clones.

v_gene,abundance,d_gene,j_gene,CDR3aa,CDR3nt
TRBV5-1,.,.,TRBJ2-7,CASSLEVAATYEQYF,TGCGCCAGCAGCTTGGAGGTAGCGGCAACCTACGAGCAGTACTTC
TRBV9,.,TRBD2,TRBJ2-1,CASSGGGWWERNEQFF,TGTGCCAGCAGCGGGGGGGGATGGTGGGAGCGGAATGAGCAGTTCTTC
TRBV2,.,.,TRBJ2-5,CASYFAGVQETQYF,TGTGCCAGCTATTTTGCCGGGGTCCAAGAGACCCAGTACTTC
TRBV25-1,.,.,TRBJ2-5,CASSEYGGLGETQYF,TGTGCCAGCAGTGAATATGGGGGGTTAGGGGAGACCCAGTACTTC
TRBV7-2,.,.,TRBJ2-7,CASSLVGLSSYEQYF,TGTGCCAGCAGCTTAGTGGGACTGAGCTCCTACGAGCAGTACTTC
TRBV6-1,.,TRBD1,TRBJ2-1,CASMVGRGLYNEQFF,TGTGCCAGCATGGTCGGCAGGGGGCTTTACAATGAGCAGTTCTTC
TRBV27,.,.,TRBJ1-3,CASSKEAGSGLAGNTIYF,TGTGCCAGCAGTAAGGAGGCAGGCTCGGGCCTGGCTGGAAACACCATATATTTT
TRBV11-2,once,TRBD1,TRBJ1-1,CASSLKLQGRRTEAFF,TGTGCCAGCAGCTTAAAACTACAGGGGCGCCGGACTGAAGCTTTCTTT
TRBV14,.,TRBD1,TRBJ2-7,CASSHGGTGAFYEQYF,TGTGCCAGCAGCCATGGCGGGACAGGGGCCTTCTACGAGCAGTACTTC
TRBV7-6,.,.,TRBJ1-1,CASSFSSSRVTNTEAFF,TGTGCCAGCAGCTTTTCATCTTCGCGGGTGACGAACACTGAAGCTTTCTTT
TRBV2,.,.,TRBJ1-4,CASSEAQGELFF,TGTGCCAGCAGTGAAGCGCAGGGCGAACTGTTTTTT
TRBV9,.,TRBD2,TRBJ2-1,CASSEIAGGLSNEQFF,TGTGCCAGCAGCGAAATAGCGGGAGGGCTCTCCAATGAGCAGTTCTTC
TRBV10-3,.,.,TRBJ1-4,CAISGAGQSATNEKLFF,TGTGCCATCAGTGGCGCAGGGCAGTCCGCAACTAATGAAAAACTGTTTTTT
TRBV27,.,.,TRBJ1-1,CASSSYRDYTEAFF,TGTGCCAGCAGTTCTTACAGGGATTACACTGAAGCTTTCTTT
TRBV6-1,few,.,TRBJ1-5,CASSEDTRSRNQPQHF,TGTGCCAGCAGTGAGGATACTAGATCACGCAATCAGCCCCAGCATTTT
TRBV5-1,once,.,TRBJ2-6,CASSLQGSNVLTF,TGCGCCAGCAGCTTGCAGGGCTCCAACGTCCTGACTTTC
TRBV9,once,TRBD2,TRBJ2-1,CASSVWTSRDSEQFF,TGTGCCAGCAGCGTATGGACTAGTCGAGACAGTGAGCAGTTCTTC
TRBV6-5,once,TRBD1,TRBJ2-5,CASSNTGGETQYF,TGTGCCAGCAGTAACACAGGGGGAGAGACCCAGTACTTC
TRBV7-3,.,.,TRBJ2-1,CASSPKGSADYNEQFF,TGTGCCAGCAGCCCGAAGGGTAGCGCCGACTACAATGAGCAGTTCTTC
TRBV5-4,.,TRBD1,TRBJ2-5,CASSSGQGASETQYF,TGTGCCAGCAGCTCAGGACAGGGGGCGTCGGAGACCCAGTACTTC
TRBV7-9,.,TRBD1,TRBJ2-4,CASSLGQGAKNIQYF,TGTGCCAGCAGCTTAGGACAGGGGGCCAAAAACATTCAGTACTTC
TRBV7-9,.,.,TRBJ2-1,CASSLAPAGANEQFF,TGTGCCAGCAGCTTAGCCCCGGCGGGGGCCAATGAGCAGTTCTTC
TRBV25-1,.,.,TRBJ2-7,CASGLQGYEQYF,TGTGCCAGCGGATTACAGGGCTACGAGCAGTACTTC
TRBV10-3,.,TRBD2,TRBJ2-1,CAISDGTSGIRGQFF,TGTGCCATCAGCGACGGGACTAGCGGGATAAGGGGGCAGTTCTTC
TRBV5-5,.,TRBD1,TRBJ1-4,CASSVGTGSFEKLFF,TGTGCCAGCAGCGTTGGGACAGGGAGCTTTGAAAAACTGTTTTTT